The clone carrying this TCR beta chain was seen a handful of times. In the study's own analysis: Amplification from reference gene primers served as the basis for estimated nucleated cell counts. Sequencing was performed with immunoSEQ multiplex PCR; in TCRdb, only in-frame clones are kept and a portion is missing. V, J and clone size derive from that table, while D and trimming were established from the DNA sequence. The profile covers 200,000 to 300,000 clones, with roughly four fifths appearing a single time and approximately 3.5% taken by the ten largest. These data come from a study of blood T cell repertoires in COVID-19. Overall study: Researchers got acute and convalescent COVID-19 samples from the United States, Italy and Spain. The analysed material was cDNA or gDNA that came from T cells, B-cell-depleted T cells, or PBMCs.

This CDR3 is built from 13 residues. J lost 5 bases, V lost 7 bases, and 8 bases had no gene match. CDR1 is MNHEY, CDR2 SVGAGI, per germline. The genes are TRBV6-5 and TRBJ2-7, with TRBD1 matching over 7 bases. The TCR originated in a woman under 30 with acute or convalescent COVID-19. Sequenced: peripheral blood. As DNA, the CDR3 is TGTGCCAGCATAAAACGACAGGGCCACGAGCAGTACTTC. Translated: CASIKRQGHEQYF.